This T cell receptor (beta chain) was identified during a study of CD8+ T cells in alopecia areata. Turning to the study itself: Severity in treated patients was scored by percentage of scalp area affected.

Points on this clone: What it binds is unknown.

The CDR3 has 15 residues. Looked up from germline, CDR1 is SNHLY and CDR2 is FYNNEI. The ends lost 5 bases at V and 4 bases at J; junction bases unmatched: 7. Study-wide findings and caveats: Affected lesional scalp, above all in alopecia totalis/universalis, was more clonal than normal scalp.

The sequencing template was cDNA reverse transcribed from extracted RNA. Data came from immunoSEQ multiplex PCR; TCRdb stores just in-frame clones and leaves some out. This sample has some 200,000 clones, with about 60% found just once. Described treatment: oral pan-JAK inhibitor, 5-10 mg twice daily. Specimens obtained from alopecia areata patients comprised lesional scalp punch biopsies and peripheral blood. The specimen comprised CD8+ T cells sorted from blood, sampled at week 24, from a patient treated with tofacitinib. This clonotype originated in a human donor with alopecia areata. The gene calls are TRBV2 and TRBJ2-5; TRBD1 aligns across 10 bases. The CDR3 reads CASSRQGATGETQYF. The CDR3 DNA reads TGTGCCAGCAGTCGACAGGGGGCGACGGGAGAGACCCAGTACTTC.